Below are 18 T cell receptor beta chains sequenced from a single sample in a study of T cell responses to AZD1222 COVID-19 vaccine. This table comes from immunoSEQ multiplex PCR, and its TCRdb copy is limited to in-frame clones, with some not included. The sample includes roughly 100,000 clones, 82% of them seen just once. The sequencing here drew on peripheral blood, taken on day 0 of AZD1222 vaccination. These receptors were collected from an adult in good health.

This clone has a single count. The rearrangement joins TRBV27 to TRBJ2-5; 7 bases are a match to TRBD1. Germline assignment: CDR1 MNHEY and CDR2 SMNVEV (reference sequence). The length of the CDR3 is 15 residues. V dropped 2 bases and J dropped 2; count of bases not matched to a gene: 5. CDR3 coding DNA: TGTGCCAGCAGTTTAGGCAGGGGGATTCAAGAGACCCAGTACTTC. This gives the protein CASSLGRGIQETQYF.

The chain employs TRBV13 and TRBJ2-1, with D uncertain. CDR1 is PRHDT, CDR2 FYEKMQ, per germline (reference sequence). This CDR3 is 10 amino acids long. V lost 6 bases, J lost 7 bases, and 4 bases lay in between. In DNA, the CDR3 is TGTGCCAGCAGAGGTAATGAGCAGTTCTTC. Translation: CASRGNEQFF.

This clone was observed a few times. The chain is built from TRBV12-5 and TRBJ2-2; weak D call: TRBD1 (5 bases). V was trimmed by 2 bases and J by 6 bases, leaving 13 bases between them. CDR1 is LGHNT and CDR2 is FRNRAP in the germline V gene. There are 15 residues in the CDR3. CDR3 in DNA: TGTGCTAGTGGTTTGAGGGCAGGGTCGGCCGGGGAGCTGTTTTTT. It is translated as CASGLRAGSAGELFF. Variable domain in full (rest from reference TRBV12-5 and TRBJ2-2): DARVTQTPRHKVTEMGQEVTMRCQPILGHNTVFWYRQTMMQGLELLAYFRNRAPLDDSGMPKDRFSAEMPDATLATLKIQPSEPRDSAVYFCASGLRAGSAGELFFGEGSRLTVL.

This clone was seen a handful of times. The chain uses TRBV5-6 and TRBJ1-6; 7 nucleotides line up with TRBD1. The germline CDR1 and CDR2 sequences are SGHDT and YYEEEE. There are 14 residues in the CDR3. The V gene end was trimmed by 3 bases and the J gene end by 8 bases; junction bases not matched to a gene: 5. The CDR3 bases are TGTGCCAGCAGCTCAACAGGGGTCTATTCACCCCTCCACTTT. Translating gives CASSSTGVYSPLHF.

V is TRBV6-2 or TRBV6-3 and J is TRBJ1-2; a weak D match, TRBD1 (5 bases). With 4 bases removed from V and 5 bases from J, the gap between germline ends came to 14 bases. This CDR3 has 14 residues. Per germline, CDR1 MNHEY and CDR2 SVGEGT. The CDR3, as DNA: TGTGCCAGCAGTTCGACCGGACACGTATATGGCTACACCTTC. Encoded protein: CASSSTGHVYGYTF.

V and J are TRBV7-9 and TRBJ2-7, with 7 bases aligning to TRBD1. The germline gives CDR1 SEHNR, CDR2 FQNEAQ (reference sequence). J was trimmed by 2 bases and V by 4 bases; bases with no gene match: 8. This CDR3 is built from 15 residues. In DNA, the CDR3 is TGTGCCAGCAGCTATCCCGGGACAGCCACCTACGAGCAGTACTTC. Translated, it gives CASSYPGTATYEQYF.

The rearrangement joins TRBV19 to TRBJ2-7; D unclear. Germline CDR1 is LNHDA and CDR2 is SQIVND (reference sequence). Trimming removed 10 bases at V and 4 bases at J, with 11 bases between. The CDR3 has 11 residues. As DNA, the CDR3 is TGTGCCACCTCAGACGCATACGAGCAGTACTTC. Translating gives CATSDAYEQYF.

This chain connects TRBV19 to TRBJ1-2; D is ambiguous. The germline V gene encodes CDR1 LNHDA and CDR2 SQIVND (reference sequence). V lost 6 bases and J lost 4, with 6 bases in between. CDR3 length: 11 amino acids. CDR3 sequence (DNA): TGTGCCAGTAGCTTCTCCTATGGCTACACCTTC. Protein: CASSFSYGYTF.

The chain combines TRBV4-1 with TRBJ1-5, with no clear D. This CDR3 is 15 amino acids long. V was clipped by 0 bases and J by 1 base, with 7 bases between them. Germline V CDR1 and CDR2: MGHRA, YSYEKL. The CDR3 bases are TGCGCCAGCAGCCAAGAACCCTTCAGCAATCAGCCCCAGCATTTT. Translating gives CASSQEPFSNQPQHF.

The CDR3 spells CASSFRTRSTDEQYF. CDR3 in DNA: TGTGCCAGCAGCTTCAGGACACGGTCCACCGACGAGCAGTACTTC. V gene TRBV7-2 combines with J gene TRBJ2-7, with TRBD1 as a possible D gene (5 bases). The V end lost 3 bases, the J end lost 5 bases, and 17 bases lay between the germline ends. The length of the CDR3 is 15 residues. The V gene's germline CDR1 is SGHTA and CDR2 FQGNSA.

This chain uses TRBV6-5 with TRBJ1-5, with 8 bases lining up with TRBD1. The CDR3 is 14 amino acids. J was trimmed by 5 bases and V by 6 bases; bases with no gene match: 6. In germline, CDR1 is MNHEY, CDR2 SVGAGI. CDR3 sequence: CASSLGQGHQPQHF. CDR3 DNA sequence: TGTGCCAGCAGCCTTGGACAGGGCCATCAGCCCCAGCATTTT.

The V and J genes are TRBV29-1 and TRBJ2-3, with 7 nucleotides matching TRBD1. This CDR3 has 13 residues. Germline trimming cut 3 bases from V and 3 bases from J; bases unmatched to any gene: 3. From germline, CDR1 is SQVTM and CDR2 ANQGSEA. In DNA form, the CDR3 reads TGCAGCGTTGATCACAGGGGAACAGATACGCAGTATTTT. Residues: CSVDHRGTDTQYF.

This chain joins TRBV6-5 and TRBJ1-6; 8 bases are a match to TRBD1. Germline-derived CDR1 and CDR2 are MNHEY and SVGAGI. Trimming removed 6 bases from V and 10 bases from J; junction bases left unmatched: 8. This CDR3 is 14 amino acids long. The CDR3 sequence is CASRGGQGRSPLHF. The CDR3 nucleotides are TGTGCCAGCAGAGGCGGACAGGGAAGGTCACCCCTCCACTTT.

This clone has a handful of counts. The rearrangement uses TRBV28 and TRBJ2-7; the match to TRBD1 covers 8 bases. CDR1 and CDR2 (germline): MDHEN, SYDVKM. CDR3 length: 14 residues. V shed 5 bases, J shed 3 bases, and the junction held 6 bases outside the gene matches. CDR3 loop: CASSPRQGYYEQYF. DNA of the CDR3: TGTGCCAGCAGTCCTCGACAGGGGTACTACGAGCAGTACTTC.

DNA for the CDR3: TGTGCCAGCATGAAGGGTAGGCTCGAGCAGTACTTC. Translation: CASMKGRLEQYF. V gene TRBV12-3 or TRBV12-4 combines with J gene TRBJ2-7; D not resolved. This CDR3 has 12 residues. Trimming cost V 7 bases and J 6 bases, with 13 bases left between them.

The gene calls are TRBV20-1 and TRBJ1-2; D perhaps matches TRBD1 (6 bases). The CDR3 is made up of 11 amino acids. Per the germline V gene, CDR1 is DFQATT and CDR2 is SNEGSKA (reference sequence). Deletions cut 6 bases from V and 10 bases from J, with 15 bases between. CDR3 bases: TGCAGTGCCACCGGGACAACGGCCTACACCTTC. Translating gives CSATGTTAYTF.

V gene TRBV2 combines with J gene TRBJ2-3; the D gene could be TRBD1 or TRBD2 (6 bases each). The CDR3 has 15 residues. CDR1 is SNHLY, CDR2 FYNNEI, per germline. Trimming cost V 7 bases and J 4 bases, with 18 bases left between them. Here the CDR3 reads CASTLRGQVSDTQYF. DNA of the CDR3: TGTGCCAGCACCCTCCGGGGGCAGGTGTCAGATACGCAGTATTTT.

The J gene is TRBJ2-2, the V gene TRBV11-3; no reliable D call. V was cut by 1 base and J by 9 bases, with 6 bases left in between. The germline V gene encodes CDR1 SGHNT and CDR2 YENEEA. The CDR3 has 12 residues. The CDR3 coding sequence is TGTGCCAGCAGCTTAGGGAATCGGGAGCTGTTTTTT. Translated: CASSLGNRELFF.